This TCR beta chain was found in a study of human T cells and chemical hapten exposure. Study-wide context: Weekly diphenylcyclopropenone doses were given to patients' scalps across the roughly 25-week study. Mostly female, the patients presented with alopecia areata, totalis or universalis.

TCRdb called the RACE reads again in MiXCR, with one record for every CDR3 protein. Altogether fewer than 400,000 distinct CDR3 sequences are present, approximately 6.3% being singletons, with the ten largest covering about 8%. As for time point: patch test 1, 2 weeks after DPC sensitization. Described treatment: therapeutic diphenylcyclopropenone sensitization with weekly scalp DPC. V was clipped by 1 base and J by 2 bases, with 12 bases between them. CDR3 length: 15 residues. Germline CDR1 reads KGHSH; CDR2 reads LQKENI. This clonotype was counted ten times or more. Sequencing was performed on whole blood, taken in connection with sensitization to the hapten diphenylcyclopropenone (DPC). J is TRBJ2-7 and V is TRBV18; weak D call: TRBD2 (5 bases). This clonotype originated in a young woman with alopecia areata. Some clones in this sample may be carry-over from other donors' samples. The CDR3 nucleotides are TGTGCCAGCTCACCACAGGGAACCGGGGCCTACGAGCAGTACTTC. As protein: CASSPQGTGAYEQYF.